This TCR beta chain was profiled in a study of radiotherapy plus CTLA-4 blockade in lung cancer. Study-wide findings and caveats: The authors reported that early blood T cell clone dynamics, with interferon-beta, best predicted response.

Measured with immunoSEQ multiplex PCR; TCRdb has only the in-frame clones, and not every one. The profile shows tens of thousands of clones, 79% of them singletons. The study treated chemo-refractory metastatic non-small-cell lung cancer patients with focal radiation plus ipilimumab CTLA-4 blockade. Remarks on this clone: Its cognate antigen is unknown.

V was pared by 4 bases and J by 5 bases, with 15 bases between. This CDR3 comprises 15 residues. Germline loops: CDR1 SGDLS, CDR2 YYNGEE. The sequence derives from a human donor with non-small cell lung cancer that progressed on radiotherapy plus ipilimumab. The sequencing used peripheral blood, collected from a patient treated with radiotherapy plus ipilimumab. The V gene is TRBV9, the J gene TRBJ2-2, with D perhaps TRBD1 or TRBD2 (6 bases each). The CDR3 is CASSLDSGRTGELFF. DNA for the CDR3: TGTGCCAGCAGCCTGGACAGTGGGAGGACCGGGGAGCTGTTTTTT.